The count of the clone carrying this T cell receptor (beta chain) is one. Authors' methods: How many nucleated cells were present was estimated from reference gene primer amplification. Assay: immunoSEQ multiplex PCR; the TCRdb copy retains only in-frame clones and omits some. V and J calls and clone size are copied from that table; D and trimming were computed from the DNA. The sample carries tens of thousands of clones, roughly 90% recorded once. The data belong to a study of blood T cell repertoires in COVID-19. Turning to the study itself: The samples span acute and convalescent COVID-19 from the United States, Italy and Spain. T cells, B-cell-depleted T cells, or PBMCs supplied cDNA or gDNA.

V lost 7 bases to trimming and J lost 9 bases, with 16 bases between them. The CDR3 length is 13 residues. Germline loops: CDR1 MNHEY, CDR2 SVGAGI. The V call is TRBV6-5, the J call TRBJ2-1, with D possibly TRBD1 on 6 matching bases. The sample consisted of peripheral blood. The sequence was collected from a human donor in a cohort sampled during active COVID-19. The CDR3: CASTSLQGTEQFF. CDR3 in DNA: TGTGCCAGCACCTCTCTCCAGGGGACTGAGCAGTTCTTC.